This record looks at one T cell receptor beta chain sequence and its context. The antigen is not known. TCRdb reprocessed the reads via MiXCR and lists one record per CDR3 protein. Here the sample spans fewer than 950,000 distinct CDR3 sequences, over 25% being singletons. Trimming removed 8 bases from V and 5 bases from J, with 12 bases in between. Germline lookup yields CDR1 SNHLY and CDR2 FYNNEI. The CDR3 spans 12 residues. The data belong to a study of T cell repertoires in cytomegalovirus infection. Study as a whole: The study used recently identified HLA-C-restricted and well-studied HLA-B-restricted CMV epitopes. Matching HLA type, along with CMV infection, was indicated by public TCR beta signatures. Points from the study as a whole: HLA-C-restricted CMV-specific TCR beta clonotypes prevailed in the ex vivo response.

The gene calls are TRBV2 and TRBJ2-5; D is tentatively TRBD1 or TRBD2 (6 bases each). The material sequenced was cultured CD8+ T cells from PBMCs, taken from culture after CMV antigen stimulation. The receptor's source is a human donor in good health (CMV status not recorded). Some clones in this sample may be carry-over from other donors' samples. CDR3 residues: CASLRGVETQYF. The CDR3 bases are TGTGCCAGCCTGAGGGGGGTGGAGACCCAGTACTTC.